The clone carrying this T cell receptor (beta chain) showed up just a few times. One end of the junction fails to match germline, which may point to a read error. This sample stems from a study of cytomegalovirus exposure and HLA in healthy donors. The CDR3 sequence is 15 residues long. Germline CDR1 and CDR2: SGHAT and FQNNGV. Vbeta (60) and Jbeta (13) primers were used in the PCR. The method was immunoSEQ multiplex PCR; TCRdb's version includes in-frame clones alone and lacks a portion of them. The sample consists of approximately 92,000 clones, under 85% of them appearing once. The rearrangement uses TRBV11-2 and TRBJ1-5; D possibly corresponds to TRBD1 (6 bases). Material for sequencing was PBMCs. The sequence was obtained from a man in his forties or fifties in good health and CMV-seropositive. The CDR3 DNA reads TGTGCCAGCAGCTTAGGAACAGGGCAGGGTCAGCCCCAGAATTTT. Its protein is CASSLGTGQGQPQNF.